This TCR beta chain emerged from a study of blood T cell repertoires in COVID-19. The V gene end was trimmed by 4 bases and the J gene end by 15 bases; junction bases not matched to a gene: 9. The CDR3 has 14 amino acids. Germline V gene lookup returns CDR1 SGHRS and CDR2 YFSETQ. Produced via immunoSEQ multiplex PCR; TCRdb's table is partial and in-frame only. The sample consists of about 240,000 clones, around 89% of them appearing once. The sample comprised PBMCs or T cells enriched from blood (not recorded which). The V gene is TRBV5-1, the J gene TRBJ2-1; 14 bases map to TRBD2. This receptor was identified in a man aged 35-49 years who had recovered from COVID-19. The CDR3 reads CASSEGLAGARGFF. The DNA for the CDR3 is TGCGCCAGCAGCGAGGGACTAGCGGGGGCTCGGGGGTTCTTC.